Ten or more counts support the clone carrying this T cell receptor (beta chain). The source of the sample is a study of Graves' ophthalmopathy and Graves' hyperthyroidism. This CDR3 comprises 15 residues. The V and J ends lost 0 bases and 6 bases respectively, with 12 bases between them. CDR1 LGHNA and CDR2 YSLEER come from the germline V gene. Hyperthyroidism patients, all newly diagnosed, had under 2 months' duration and ages of 18 to 65. The sequenced template was RNA, covering the TCR beta CDR3 region. HTBI primers were used in a first-round RT-PCR, which preceded a second-round multiplex PCR. Each CDR3 protein gets one entry after TCRdb re-called the multiplex PCR reads with MiXCR. Here the sample spans roughly 350,000 distinct CDR3 sequences, roughly 15% being singletons.

Sequencing was performed on peripheral blood. The sequence derives from an adult woman with stable Graves' hyperthyroidism. The chain couples TRBV4-3 to TRBJ2-4; unclear D gene. For the CDR3, the DNA is TGCGCCAGCAGCCAAGATCGGGCCATACGAAACATTCAGTACTTC. Protein: CASSQDRAIRNIQYF.